One sample yielded the 8 T cell receptor beta chains listed below, sequenced in a study of PD-1 blockade in classical Hodgkin lymphoma. Time point of the sample: cycle 4 day 1 (C4D1), after less than 7 weeks of nivolumab. Each of the patients experienced relapse following autologous stem cell transplantation, and their brentuximab vedotin exposure differed. CD8+ T cell isolation from thawed PBMCs was performed by magnetic negative selection. Sequenced by immunoSEQ multiplex PCR; TCRdb stores in-frame clones only, minus some. The data hold roughly 870 clones, with 72% observed a single time. The material sequenced was CD8+ T cells from blood, taken before the fourth cycle of nivolumab. The receptors come from a human donor with classical Hodgkin lymphoma.

This clone is categorized as large (0.1 to 1%). The chain recombines TRBV27 with TRBJ1-6; D is ambiguous. V lost 2 bases, J lost 13 bases, and 18 bases lay in between. Germline V lookup: CDR1 MNHEY, CDR2 SMNVEV (reference sequence). This CDR3 comprises 15 residues. The CDR3 region has the DNA TGTGCCAGCAGTTTAGGTACAGCGCCGCCACACCCCCTCCACTTT. Encoded protein: CASSLGTAPPHPLHF.

The gene calls are TRBV7-3 and TRBJ1-4; TRBD1 might be the D (5 bases). The CDR3 runs to 15 residues. The germline V and J ends were trimmed by 0 bases and 5 bases, with 10 bases remaining between them. The germline V gene has CDR1 SGHTA and CDR2 FQGTGA. For the CDR3, the DNA is TGTGCCAGCAGCTTAACGGAATGGGGGAATGAAAAACTGTTTTTT. It yields the protein CASSLTEWGNEKLFF. The full variable domain, rest sourced from reference TRBV7-3 and TRBJ1-4, is GAGVSQTPSNKVTEKGKYVELRCDPISGHTALYWYRQSLGQGPEFLIYFQGTGAADDSGLPNDRFFAVRPEGSVSTLKIQRTERGDSAVYLCASSLTEWGNEKLFFGSGTQLSVL.

Sample share makes this clone large. The chain combines TRBV18 with TRBJ2-3; D is undetermined. The CDR3 is 16 amino acids. The germline V and J ends were trimmed by 3 bases and 0 bases, with 13 bases remaining between them. CDR1 and CDR2 (germline): KGHSH, LQKENI. CDR3 residues: CASSPFRDPSTDTQYF. The CDR3 DNA follows: TGTGCCAGCTCACCCTTTAGAGATCCTAGCACAGATACGCAGTATTTT.

This clone was counted only a few times. The rearrangement uses TRBV4-2 and TRBJ1-3; D is possibly TRBD1 (5 bases). The CDR3 is 17 amino acids. V lost 0 bases, J lost 3 bases, and 15 bases lay in between. From germline, CDR1 is LGHNA and CDR2 YNFKEQ. CDR3 DNA sequence: TGTGCCAGCAGCCAAGATTACTCGCAGGGACGTGGAAACACCATATATTTT. It yields the protein CASSQDYSQGRGNTIYF.

The rearrangement uses TRBV11-2 and TRBJ1-2; D gene uncertain. V dropped 5 bases and J dropped 5 bases, with 15 bases sitting between them. The CDR3 covers 14 residues. CDR1 SGHAT and CDR2 FQNNGV come from the germline V gene. The CDR3 loop is CASSNPDGQYGYTF. CDR3 nucleotide sequence: TGTGCCAGCAGCAACCCAGACGGGCAATATGGCTACACCTTC.

The rearrangement joins TRBV7-2 to TRBJ2-1; 8 nucleotides line up with TRBD2. The CDR3 covers 16 residues. The germline V gene has CDR1 SGHTA and CDR2 FQGNSA. V lost 1 base to trimming and J lost 4 bases; unmatched junction nucleotides: 6. CDR3 loop: CASSLESGSQYNEQFF. The CDR3 region has the DNA TGTGCCAGCAGCTTAGAAAGCGGGAGCCAATACAATGAGCAGTTCTTC.

The chain uses TRBV5-4 and TRBJ1-1; D is unclear. This CDR3 is 13 amino acids long. CDR1 and CDR2 from the germline V gene are SGHNT and YYREEE (reference sequence). Trimming pared 4 bases from V and 4 bases from J, leaving 11 bases between. The CDR3, as DNA: TGTGCCAGCAGCCTAGGGAGAGGCACTGAAGCTTTCTTT. It is translated as CASSLGRGTEAFF.

The V gene is TRBV6-9, the J gene TRBJ2-1, with 7 positions matching TRBD2. With V trimmed by 7 bases and J by 2 bases, 8 bases remained unmatched. Germline V gene lookup returns CDR1 MNHGY and CDR2 SVAAGI. The CDR3 has 15 amino acids. CDR3 region: CASTERGLTYNEQFF. The CDR3 DNA sequence: TGTGCCAGCACCGAACGGGGACTAACCTACAATGAGCAGTTCTTC.